Ten or more counts support the clone carrying this T cell receptor beta chain. Its matching antigen is unknown. The data derive from a study of T-cell memory formation after mild COVID-19. Study-level background: The two donors had largely donor-specific TCR clusters. Regarding the study as a whole: The study found balanced CD4/CD8 in clones contracting day 15 to 85 and a CD4+ lean in later expanders. Day 37-peaking second-wave clones had unconfirmed SARS-CoV-2 specificity.

Constant-segment primers were used for 5'RACE, and the resulting TCR alpha and TCR beta cDNA libraries carried sample barcodes and UMIs. Each CDR3 protein gets one entry after TCRdb re-called the 5' RACE reads with MiXCR. The sample holds approximately 580,000 distinct CDR3 sequences, about a fifth seen once. The CDR3 is 17 amino acids. Unmatched junction bases numbered 9, after V lost 5 bases and J lost 2 bases. From germline, CDR1 is SGHVS and CDR2 FNYEAQ. Sequenced input: PBMCs or a T cell subset sorted from them (not recorded which). The J gene is TRBJ2-3, the V gene TRBV7-6, with 11 bases fitting TRBD2. The TCR comes from an adult woman who had mild COVID-19 (a few samples of this study predate the infection). Cell type and time point are not known. CDR3 DNA sequence: TGTGCCAGCAGCGCAACTAGCGGGGGACTCCTCACAGATACGCAGTATTTT. As protein: CASSATSGGLLTDTQYF.